This record concerns one T cell receptor (beta chain) sequence. This entry is derived from a study of blood T cell repertoires in COVID-19. Study as a whole: Donors in the United States, Italy and Spain gave samples during acute or convalescent COVID-19.

The table came from immunoSEQ multiplex PCR; TCRdb's copy has only in-frame clones and leaves some out. Of roughly 230,000 clones in the sample, around 90% were seen once. Seattle patients were enrolled during active infection and followed longitudinally. V lost 0 bases and J lost 6; bases outside the gene matches: 5. This CDR3 region has 15 residues. The germline V gene encodes CDR1 LNHNV and CDR2 YYDKDF (reference sequence). Sample: peripheral blood. V gene TRBV15 combines with J gene TRBJ1-5; 7 bases fit TRBD1. The sequence was collected from an older woman with COVID-19, enrolled during active disease. The CDR3 region has the DNA TGTGCCACCAGCAGAGATATAGGGGGCAGTCAGCCCCAGCATTTT. This gives the protein CATSRDIGGSQPQHF.